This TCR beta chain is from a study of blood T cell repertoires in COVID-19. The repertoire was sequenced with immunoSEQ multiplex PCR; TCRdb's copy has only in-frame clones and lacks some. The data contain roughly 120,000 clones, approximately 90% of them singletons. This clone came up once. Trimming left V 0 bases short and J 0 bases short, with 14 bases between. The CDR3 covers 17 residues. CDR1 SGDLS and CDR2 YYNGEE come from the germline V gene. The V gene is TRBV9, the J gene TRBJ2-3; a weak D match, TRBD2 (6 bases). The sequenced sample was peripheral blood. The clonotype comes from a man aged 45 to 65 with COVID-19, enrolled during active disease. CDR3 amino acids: CASSVVPLAVSTDTQYF. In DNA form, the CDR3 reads TGTGCCAGCAGCGTAGTGCCACTAGCCGTTAGCACAGATACGCAGTATTTT.